This T cell receptor beta chain was captured in a study of cytomegalovirus exposure and HLA in healthy donors. The overall study: Within the Caucasian-associated ancestry cluster were roughly 79% of the 300 to 450 genotyped donors.

This clone was observed a handful of times. Its specificity is not known. The PCR used 60 Vbeta and 13 Jbeta primers. Sequencing was performed with immunoSEQ multiplex PCR; in TCRdb, only in-frame clones are kept and a portion is missing. The sample holds 90,000 or so clones; 55% to 75% are singletons and the top ten take 2.5% to 3%. This CDR3 spans 15 amino acids. V was trimmed by 0 bases and J by 4 bases, leaving 8 bases between them. CDR1 and CDR2 from the germline V gene are SGHRS and YFSETQ. Study observations and caveats: Most TCR sequences showed up rarely, but some public TCRs showed up in many donors.

The material sequenced was PBMCs. This TCR derives from a man aged 50-59 years in good health and CMV-seronegative. This chain connects TRBV5-1 to TRBJ1-6, with a tentative D call TRBD1 (6 bases). In nucleotides, the CDR3 is TGCGCCAGCAGCTTGGCGACAGGATATAATTCACCCCTCCACTTT. This sequence encodes CASSLATGYNSPLHF.